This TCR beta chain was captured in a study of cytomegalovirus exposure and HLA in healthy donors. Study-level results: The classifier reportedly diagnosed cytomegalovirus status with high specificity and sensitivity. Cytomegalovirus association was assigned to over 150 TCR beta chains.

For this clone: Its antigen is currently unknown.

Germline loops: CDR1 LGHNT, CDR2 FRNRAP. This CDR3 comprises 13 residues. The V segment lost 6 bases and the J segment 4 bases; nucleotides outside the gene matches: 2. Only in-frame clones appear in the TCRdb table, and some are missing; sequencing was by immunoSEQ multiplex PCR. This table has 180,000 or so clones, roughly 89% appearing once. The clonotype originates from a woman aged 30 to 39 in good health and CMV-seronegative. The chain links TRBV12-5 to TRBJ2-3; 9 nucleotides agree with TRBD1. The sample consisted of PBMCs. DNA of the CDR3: TGTGCTAGTGGCCGGACAGGGGCAGATACGCAGTATTTT. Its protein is CASGRTGADTQYF.